One sample yielded the 24 T cell receptor beta chains listed below, sequenced in a study of T-cell memory formation after mild COVID-19. TCRdb reprocessed the 5' RACE reads with MiXCR, giving one entry per CDR3 protein. Found here are 260,000 or so distinct CDR3 sequences, 16% of them singletons; the top ten hold roughly 21%. Sequencing used PBMCs or a T cell subset sorted from them (not recorded which). The source is a man between 18 and 29 years old who had mild COVID-19 (a few samples of this study predate the infection). Cell type and time point are not known.

This chain links TRBV11-2 with TRBJ2-6, with D possibly matching TRBD2 (5 bases). The CDR3 has 15 amino acids. Trimming cost V 11 bases and J 4 bases, with 18 bases left between them. Germline V gene lookup returns CDR1 SGHAT and CDR2 FQNNGV. CDR3 DNA: TGTGCCGGTCGGTTATCGGGATCAGGGGCCAACGTCCTGACTTTC. Translation gives CAGRLSGSGANVLTF.

The rearrangement uses TRBV5-6 and TRBJ2-5; 7 bases are shared with TRBD1. The V gene end was trimmed by 4 bases and the J gene end by 5 bases; junction bases not matched to a gene: 11. The CDR3 is 15 amino acids. Per the germline V gene, CDR1 is SGHDT and CDR2 is YYEEEE. The CDR3 region is CASSLSQGDGETQYF. CDR3 bases: TGTGCCAGCAGCCTCTCCCAGGGGGATGGGGAGACCCAGTACTTC. Full variable domain (outside the CDR3, taken from reference TRBV5-6 and TRBJ2-5): DAGVTQSPTHLIKTRGQQVTLRCSPKSGHDTVSWYQQALGQGPQFIFQYYEEEERQRGNFPDRFSGHQFPNYSSELNVNALLLGDSALYLCASSLSQGDGETQYFGPGTRLLVL.

This rearrangement joins TRBV12-3 or TRBV12-4 to TRBJ2-2, with D perhaps matching TRBD1 (6 bases). The CDR3 is 17 amino acids. V lost 5 bases to trimming and J lost 2 bases, with 18 bases between them. For the CDR3, the DNA is TGTGCCAGCAGTCCCCGACAGGCAGGATATAACACCGGGGAGCTGTTTTTT. This translates into CASSPRQAGYNTGELFF.

This clonotype was detected only a few times. The chain recombines TRBV7-6 with TRBJ1-2; D ambiguous. The ends were cut back, 1 base at V and 1 base at J, with 13 bases in the middle. The CDR3 length is 16 residues. Germline CDR1 and CDR2: SGHVS and FNYEAQ. CDR3 bases: TGTGCCAGCAGCTTAGTTGCCCACGGGGATAACTATGGCTACACCTTC. Translating it yields CASSLVAHGDNYGYTF.

This clonotype was detected a few times. The CDR3 protein is CASSPRGKDSPLHF. CDR3 coding DNA: TGTGCCAGCAGCCCCAGGGGGAAAGATTCACCCCTCCACTTT. This chain connects TRBV3-1 to TRBJ1-6, with 7 positions matching TRBD1. There are 14 residues in the CDR3. Trimming at V came to 4 bases and at J to 8 bases, leaving 5 bases not matched to a gene. Germline assignment: CDR1 LGHDT and CDR2 YNNKEL (reference sequence).

This chain joins TRBV7-8 and TRBJ2-7; the D is unclear. Germline values: CDR1 SGHVS, CDR2 FQNEAQ. Trimming pared 2 bases from V and 4 bases from J, leaving 12 bases between. This CDR3 is 14 amino acids long. CDR3 region: CASSLSQATYEQYF. Here the CDR3 DNA reads TGTGCCAGCAGCTTATCCCAGGCGACGTACGAGCAGTACTTC.

The chain employs TRBV7-2 and TRBJ2-3; no clear D gene. V gave up 5 bases and J gave up 4 bases, with 10 bases separating them. Germline CDR1 SGHTA, CDR2 FQGNSA. This CDR3 has 13 amino acids. The chain's CDR3 is CASSPEPADTQYF. CDR3 nucleotides: TGTGCCAGCAGCCCCGAGCCCGCAGATACGCAGTATTTT.

This clonotype was counted between two and nine times. The chain carries TRBV6-5 and TRBJ1-1; no reliable D call. V dropped 4 bases and J dropped 3 bases, with 9 bases sitting between them. This CDR3 has 13 residues. Germline CDR1 is MNHEY and CDR2 is SVGAGI. CDR3 sequence reads: CASSSGSDTEAFF. DNA for the CDR3: TGTGCCAGCAGTTCTGGCTCGGACACTGAAGCTTTCTTT.

This clonotype has only a few counts. J is TRBJ2-2 and V is TRBV7-9; 7 nucleotides agree with TRBD1. This CDR3 has 13 residues. V shed 5 bases and J 4 bases; nucleotides not matched to a gene: 1. Germline CDR1 is SEHNR and CDR2 is FQNEAQ (reference sequence). CDR3 in amino acids: CASSGTATGELFF. CDR3 nucleotides: TGTGCCAGCAGCGGGACAGCCACCGGGGAGCTGTTTTTT.

The chain combines TRBV11-2 with TRBJ2-2, with D perhaps TRBD1 or TRBD2 (5 bases each). In germline, CDR1 is SGHAT, CDR2 FQNNGV. V was cut by 6 bases and J by 6 bases, with 20 bases left in between. The CDR3 covers 16 residues. The CDR3 protein is CASRSNRGARAGELFF. The CDR3 region has the DNA TGTGCCAGCAGATCCAATCGGGGCGCTCGGGCCGGGGAGCTGTTTTTT.

The V call is TRBV11-3, the J call TRBJ1-1; no reliable D call. V was trimmed by 2 bases and J by 1 base, leaving 5 bases between them. Germline V gene data show CDR1 as SGHNT and CDR2 as YENEEA. CDR3 length: 13 residues. The CDR3 nucleotides read TGTGCCAGCAGCTTAATACAGAACACTGAAGCTTTCTTT. Translation: CASSLIQNTEAFF.

The CDR3 region has the DNA TGTGCCAGCAGCGGGGACTCGGGGTTGTGGTATTTT. This codes for CASSGDSGLWYF. The rearrangement joins TRBV7-9 to TRBJ2-3; tentative D call: TRBD2 (6 bases). V was shortened by 5 bases and J by 14 bases, with 17 bases between the two germline ends. The germline gives CDR1 SEHNR, CDR2 FQNEAQ (reference sequence). The CDR3 consists of 12 residues.

The rearrangement links TRBV7-2 to TRBJ1-1, with D perhaps TRBD1 (5 bases). The CDR3 contains 14 residues. V shed 5 bases and J shed 5 bases, with 15 bases lying between them. The germline gives CDR1 SGHTA, CDR2 FQGNSA. CDR3 sequence reads: CASSLFGGGTEAFF. The CDR3 DNA follows: TGTGCCAGCAGCCTCTTCGGTGGGGGTACTGAAGCTTTCTTT.

The J gene is TRBJ2-1, the V gene TRBV18; perhaps D is TRBD1 or TRBD2 (7 bases each). The CDR3 has 12 amino acids. Trimming stripped 6 bases from V and 10 bases from J, with 13 bases between. The germline CDR1 and CDR2 sequences are KGHSH and LQKENI. The chain's CDR3 is CASSLRGGEQFF. The CDR3 region has the DNA TGTGCCAGCTCCCTCAGGGGGGGCGAGCAGTTCTTC. The variable domain in full, with the rest retrieved from reference TRBV18 and TRBJ2-1, is NAGVMQNPRHLVRRRGQEARLRCSPMKGHSHVYWYRQLPEEGLKFMVYLQKENIIDESGMPKERFSAEFPKEGPSILRIQQVVRGDSAAYFCASSLRGGEQFFGPGTRLTVL.

The chain couples TRBV4-1 to TRBJ1-4; 7 bases are a match to TRBD1. Germline assignment: CDR1 MGHRA and CDR2 YSYEKL. The ends lost 8 bases at V and 0 bases at J; junction bases unmatched: 6. The CDR3 loop spans 15 amino acids. The CDR3 DNA is TGCGCCAGCGGTACAGGGGTTGCAACTAATGAAAAACTGTTTTTT. It codes for CASGTGVATNEKLFF.

This chain joins TRBV2 and TRBJ1-5; D might be TRBD1 (5 bases). This CDR3 contains 12 residues. Looked up from germline, CDR1 is SNHLY and CDR2 is FYNNEI. Trimming removed 10 bases at V and 4 bases at J, with 11 bases between. The DNA for the CDR3 is TGTGCCATTCGGGGGGGAAATCAGCCCCAGCATTTT. Translating it yields CAIRGGNQPQHF.

Written as DNA, the CDR3 is TGTGCCAGCAGTCTTCGACCAGCCCTAGGTGAGACCCAGTACTTC. It yields the protein CASSLRPALGETQYF. The chain employs TRBV28 and TRBJ2-5; no reliable D call. V was trimmed by 5 bases and J by 5 bases, leaving 18 bases between them. The CDR3 has 15 amino acids. The germline V gene encodes CDR1 MDHEN and CDR2 SYDVKM.

The chain uses TRBV6-1 and TRBJ1-1, with 9 bases fitting TRBD1. In germline, CDR1 is MNHNS, CDR2 SASEGT. The CDR3 spans 14 residues. The V and J ends lost 8 bases and 1 base, in that order; junction bases with no gene match: 5. Written as DNA, the CDR3 is TGTGCCAGCGTGGAGGGACAGGGGAACACTGAAGCTTTCTTT. It translates to CASVEGQGNTEAFF.

The table lists this clonotype with a count of one. V gene TRBV7-9 combines with J gene TRBJ2-1; 8 bases fit TRBD1. The CDR3 totals 15 residues. V lost 2 bases to trimming and J lost 5 bases; unmatched junction nucleotides: 5. Germline CDR1 is SEHNR and CDR2 is FQNEAQ (reference sequence). CDR3 loop: CASSLTGQANNEQFF. The CDR3 region has the DNA TGTGCCAGCAGCTTAACGGGACAGGCAAACAATGAGCAGTTCTTC. Full variable domain (remainder filled in from reference TRBV7-9 and TRBJ2-1): DTGVSQNPRHKITKRGQNVTFRCDPISEHNRLYWYRQTLGQGPEFLTYFQNEAQLEKSRLLSDRFSAERPKGSFSTLEIQRTEQGDSAMYLCASSLTGQANNEQFFGPGTRLTVL.

This chain links TRBV7-2 with TRBJ1-2, with D possibly matching TRBD1 (5 bases). V was trimmed by 1 base and J by 4 bases, leaving 10 bases between them. Per germline, CDR1 SGHTA and CDR2 FQGNSA. CDR3 length: 14 residues. The CDR3 loop is CASSLVGGTYGYTF. CDR3 in DNA: TGTGCCAGCAGCTTAGTAGGCGGGACCTATGGCTACACCTTC.

This clonotype occurred a few times. The chain uses TRBV7-2 and TRBJ2-3, with 7 bases matching TRBD2. The CDR3 spans 15 residues. V lost 5 bases to trimming and J lost 4 bases; unmatched junction nucleotides: 9. From germline, CDR1 is SGHTA and CDR2 FQGNSA. CDR3: CASSVRGGGPDTQYF. The CDR3 DNA follows: TGTGCCAGCAGCGTCCGTGGCGGGGGACCAGATACGCAGTATTTT.

This clonotype was picked up a small number of times. V gene TRBV5-1 combines with J gene TRBJ2-5, with D perhaps assigned TRBD1 or TRBD2 (5 bases each). Trimming removed 0 bases from V and 5 bases from J, with 14 bases in between. The CDR3 spans 15 residues. Germline V gene lookup returns CDR1 SGHRS and CDR2 YFSETQ. CDR3 amino acids: CASSLAGDQRETQYF. The CDR3 region has the DNA TGCGCCAGCAGCTTGGCCGGGGACCAGCGGGAGACCCAGTACTTC.

This clonotype is medium-sized (0.01 to 0.1%) by share. J is TRBJ2-1 and V is TRBV7-3; 11 positions match TRBD1. J was trimmed by 3 bases and V by 6 bases; bases with no gene match: 4. CDR3 length: 15 amino acids. Germline V gene data show CDR1 as SGHTA and CDR2 as FQGTGA. In nucleotides, the CDR3 is TGTGCCAGCAGTCCCGGGACAGGGGGCTACAATGAGCAGTTCTTC. It specifies CASSPGTGGYNEQFF.

V and J are TRBV7-8 and TRBJ2-5, with D possibly TRBD1 on 6 matching bases. The CDR3 covers 16 residues. V lost 5 bases and J lost 3, with 19 bases in between. Germline-derived CDR1 and CDR2 are SGHVS and FQNEAQ. The DNA of the CDR3 is TGTGCCAGCAGCCTGAGGGCTAGGGGGACCAAAGAGACCCAGTACTTC. It codes for CASSLRARGTKETQYF.